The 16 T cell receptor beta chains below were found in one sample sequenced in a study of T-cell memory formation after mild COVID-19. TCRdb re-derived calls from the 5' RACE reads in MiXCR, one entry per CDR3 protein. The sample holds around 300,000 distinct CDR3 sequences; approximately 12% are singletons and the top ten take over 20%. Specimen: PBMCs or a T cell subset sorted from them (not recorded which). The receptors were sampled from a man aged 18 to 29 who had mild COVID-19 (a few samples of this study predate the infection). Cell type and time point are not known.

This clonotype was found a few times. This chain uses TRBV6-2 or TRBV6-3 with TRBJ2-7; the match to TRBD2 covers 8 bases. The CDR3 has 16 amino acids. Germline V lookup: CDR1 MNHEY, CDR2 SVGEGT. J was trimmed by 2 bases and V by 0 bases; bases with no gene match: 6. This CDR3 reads CASSYSRSGGPYEQYF. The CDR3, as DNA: TGTGCCAGCAGTTACTCAAGGAGCGGGGGCCCCTACGAGCAGTACTTC.

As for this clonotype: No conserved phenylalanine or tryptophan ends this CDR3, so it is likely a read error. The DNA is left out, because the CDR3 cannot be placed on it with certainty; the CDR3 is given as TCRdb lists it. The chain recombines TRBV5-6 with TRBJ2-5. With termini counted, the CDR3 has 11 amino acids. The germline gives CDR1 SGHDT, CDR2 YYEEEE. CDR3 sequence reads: CASSLGLVGAI.

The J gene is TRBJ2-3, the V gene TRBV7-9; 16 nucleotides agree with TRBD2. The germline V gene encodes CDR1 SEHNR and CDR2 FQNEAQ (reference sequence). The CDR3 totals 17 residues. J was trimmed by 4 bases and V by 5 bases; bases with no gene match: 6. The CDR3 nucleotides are TGTGCCAGCAGCCCCGGGACTAGCGGGGGGGAGGCAGATACGCAGTATTTT. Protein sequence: CASSPGTSGGEADTQYF.

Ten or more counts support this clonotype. CDR3 residues: CSARDMALKWTQYF. CDR3 in DNA: TGCAGTGCTAGAGATATGGCCCTAAAGTGGACGCAGTATTTT. This sequence joins TRBV20-1 and TRBJ2-3; D is undetermined. Germline values: CDR1 DFQATT, CDR2 SNEGSKA (reference sequence). The CDR3 sequence is 14 residues long. V lost 0 bases and J lost 9, with 16 bases in between.

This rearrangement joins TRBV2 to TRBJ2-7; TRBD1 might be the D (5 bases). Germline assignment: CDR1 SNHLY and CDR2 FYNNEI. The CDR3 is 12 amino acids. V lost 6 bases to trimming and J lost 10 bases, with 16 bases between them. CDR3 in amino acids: CASSLTDSLQYV. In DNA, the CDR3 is TGTGCCAGCAGCCTCACCGACAGCCTCCAGTACGTC.

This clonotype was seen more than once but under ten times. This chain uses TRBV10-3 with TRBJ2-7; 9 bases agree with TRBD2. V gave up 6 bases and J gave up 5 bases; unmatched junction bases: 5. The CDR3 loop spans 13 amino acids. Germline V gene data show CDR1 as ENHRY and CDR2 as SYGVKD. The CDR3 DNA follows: TGTGCCATCAGGCTAGCGGGGACGGACGAGCAGTACTTC. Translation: CAIRLAGTDEQYF.

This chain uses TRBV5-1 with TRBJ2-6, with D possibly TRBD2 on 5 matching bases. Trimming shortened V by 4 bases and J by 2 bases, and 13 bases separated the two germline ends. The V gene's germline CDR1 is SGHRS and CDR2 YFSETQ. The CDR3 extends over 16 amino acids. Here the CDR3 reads CASSDGGEAGANVLTF. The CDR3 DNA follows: TGCGCCAGCAGCGATGGAGGAGAGGCTGGGGCCAACGTCCTGACTTTC.

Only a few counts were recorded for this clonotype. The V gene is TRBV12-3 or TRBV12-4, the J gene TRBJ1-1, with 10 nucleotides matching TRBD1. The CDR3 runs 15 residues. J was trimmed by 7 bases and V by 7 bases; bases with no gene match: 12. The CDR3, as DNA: TGTGCCAGCACCCGTCCCGAGGGGACAGGGGTTGAAGCTTTCTTT. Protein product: CASTRPEGTGVEAFF.

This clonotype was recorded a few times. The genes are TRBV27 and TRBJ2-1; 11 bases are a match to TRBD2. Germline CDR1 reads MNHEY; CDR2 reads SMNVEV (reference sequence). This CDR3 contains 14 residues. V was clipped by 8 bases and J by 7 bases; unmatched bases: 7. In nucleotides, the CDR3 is TGTGCCAGCTCCGGGACTAGCGGAAGGAATGAGCAGTTCTTC. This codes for CASSGTSGRNEQFF.

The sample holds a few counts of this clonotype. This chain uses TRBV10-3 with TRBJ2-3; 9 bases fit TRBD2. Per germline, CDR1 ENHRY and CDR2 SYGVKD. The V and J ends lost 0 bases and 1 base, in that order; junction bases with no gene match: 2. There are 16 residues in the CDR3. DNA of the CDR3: TGTGCCATCAGTGAGTCTTTAGCGGGAGGCACAGATACGCAGTATTTT. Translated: CAISESLAGGTDTQYF.

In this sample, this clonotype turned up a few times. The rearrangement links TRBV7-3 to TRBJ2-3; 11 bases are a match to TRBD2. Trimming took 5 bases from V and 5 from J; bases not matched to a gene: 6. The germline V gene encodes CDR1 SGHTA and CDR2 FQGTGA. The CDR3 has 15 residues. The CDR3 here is CASSPSGGTGDTQYF. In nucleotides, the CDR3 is TGTGCCAGCAGCCCTAGCGGGGGGACAGGAGATACGCAGTATTTT.

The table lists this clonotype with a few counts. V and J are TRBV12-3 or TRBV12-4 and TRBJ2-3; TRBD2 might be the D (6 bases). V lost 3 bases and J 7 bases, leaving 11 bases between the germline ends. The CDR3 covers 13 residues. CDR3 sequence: CASSFDSGNTQYF. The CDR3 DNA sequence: TGTGCCAGCAGTTTCGATAGCGGCAATACGCAGTATTTT.

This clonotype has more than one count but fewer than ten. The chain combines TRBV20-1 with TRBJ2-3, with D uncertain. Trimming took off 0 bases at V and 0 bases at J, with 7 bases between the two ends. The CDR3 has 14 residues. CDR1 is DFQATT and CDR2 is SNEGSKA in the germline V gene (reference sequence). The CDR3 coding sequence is TGCAGTGCTAGAGATCGTTCTAGCACAGATACGCAGTATTTT. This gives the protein CSARDRSSTDTQYF.

For the CDR3, the DNA is TGTGCCAGCCAGGGAACGTCCTACAATGAGCAGTTCTTC. Protein product: CASQGTSYNEQFF. The chain combines TRBV2 with TRBJ2-1; a weak D match, TRBD1 (5 bases). V lost 8 bases and J lost 1, with 9 bases in between. The CDR3 runs 13 residues. The germline V gene has CDR1 SNHLY and CDR2 FYNNEI.

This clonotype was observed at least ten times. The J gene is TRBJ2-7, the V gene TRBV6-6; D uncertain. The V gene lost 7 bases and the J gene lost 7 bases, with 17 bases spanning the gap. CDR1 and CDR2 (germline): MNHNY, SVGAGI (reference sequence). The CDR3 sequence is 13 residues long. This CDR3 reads CASTRAALVEQYF. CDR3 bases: TGTGCCAGCACGCGAGCAGCCTTGGTGGAGCAGTACTTC.

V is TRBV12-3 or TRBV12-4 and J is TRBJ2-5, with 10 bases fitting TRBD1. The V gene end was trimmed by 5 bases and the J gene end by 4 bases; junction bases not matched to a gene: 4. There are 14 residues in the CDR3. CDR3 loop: CASSGTGDRETQYF. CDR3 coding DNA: TGTGCCAGCAGTGGGACAGGGGATAGAGAGACCCAGTACTTC.